This T cell receptor beta chain stems from a study of T cells after yellow fever vaccination. Using its own MiXCR run on the 5' RACE reads, TCRdb lists one record per CDR3 protein. The top ten clones hold 2.5% to 4% of a sample with some 260,000 distinct CDR3 sequences, roughly 4.8% of them seen once. This clonotype was recorded at least ten times. The TCR sequence derives from a man aged 18 to 29 who received the YFV17D yellow fever vaccine. Sequencing was performed on CD4+ T cells sorted from PBMCs, taken on the day of the yellow fever booster vaccination.

In DNA, the CDR3 is TGTGCCAGCAGTGAATCAGGGGGTAAAAACATTCAGTACTTC. Its translation: CASSESGGKNIQYF. The rearrangement joins TRBV6-1 to TRBJ2-4; 7 bases match TRBD1. This CDR3 spans 14 amino acids. V was pared by 2 bases and J by 4 bases, with 2 bases of the junction left unmatched. Germline values: CDR1 MNHNS, CDR2 SASEGT.